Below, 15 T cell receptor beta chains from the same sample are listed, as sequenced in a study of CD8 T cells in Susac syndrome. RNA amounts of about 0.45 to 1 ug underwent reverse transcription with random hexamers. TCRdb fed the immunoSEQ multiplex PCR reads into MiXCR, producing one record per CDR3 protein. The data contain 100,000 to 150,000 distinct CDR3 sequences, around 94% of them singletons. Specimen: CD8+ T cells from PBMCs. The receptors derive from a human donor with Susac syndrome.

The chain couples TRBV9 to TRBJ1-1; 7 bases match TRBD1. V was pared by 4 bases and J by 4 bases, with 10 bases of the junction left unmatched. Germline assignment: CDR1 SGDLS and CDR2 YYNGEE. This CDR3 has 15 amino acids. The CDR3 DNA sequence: TGTGCCAGCAGCCCCCCCGGTACAGGGGCCACTGAAGCTTTCTTT. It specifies CASSPPGTGATEAFF.

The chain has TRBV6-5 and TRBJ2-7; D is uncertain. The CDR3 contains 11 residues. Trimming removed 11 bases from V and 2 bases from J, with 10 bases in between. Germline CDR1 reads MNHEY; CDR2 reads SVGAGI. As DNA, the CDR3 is TGTGCCTCAAGGGCAGCCTACGAGCAGTACTTC. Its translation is CASRAAYEQYF.

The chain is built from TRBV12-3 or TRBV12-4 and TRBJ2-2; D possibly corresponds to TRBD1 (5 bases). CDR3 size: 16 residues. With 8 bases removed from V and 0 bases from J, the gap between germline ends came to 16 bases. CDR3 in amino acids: CASCCGADPNTGELFF. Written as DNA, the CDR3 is TGTGCCAGCTGCTGTGGGGCAGACCCGAACACCGGGGAGCTGTTTTTT.

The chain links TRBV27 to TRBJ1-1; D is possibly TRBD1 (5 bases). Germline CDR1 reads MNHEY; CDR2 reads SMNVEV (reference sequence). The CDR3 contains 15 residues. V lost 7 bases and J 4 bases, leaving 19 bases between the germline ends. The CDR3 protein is CASIQGRGWGTEAFF. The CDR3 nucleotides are TGTGCCAGCATCCAGGGACGGGGCTGGGGCACTGAAGCTTTCTTT.

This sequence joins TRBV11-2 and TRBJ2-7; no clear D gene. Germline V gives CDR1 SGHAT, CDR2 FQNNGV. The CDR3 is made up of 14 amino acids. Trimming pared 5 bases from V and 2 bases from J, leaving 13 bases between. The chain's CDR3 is CASSTEEAPYEQYF. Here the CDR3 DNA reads TGTGCCAGCAGCACAGAAGAGGCTCCCTACGAGCAGTACTTC.

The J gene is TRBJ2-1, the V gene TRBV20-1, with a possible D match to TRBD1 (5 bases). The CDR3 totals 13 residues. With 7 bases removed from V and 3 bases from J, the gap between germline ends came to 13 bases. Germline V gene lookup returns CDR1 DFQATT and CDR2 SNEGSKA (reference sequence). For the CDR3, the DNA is TGCAGTGGGGCCAAAGGGGACTACAATGAGCAGTTCTTC. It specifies CSGAKGDYNEQFF.

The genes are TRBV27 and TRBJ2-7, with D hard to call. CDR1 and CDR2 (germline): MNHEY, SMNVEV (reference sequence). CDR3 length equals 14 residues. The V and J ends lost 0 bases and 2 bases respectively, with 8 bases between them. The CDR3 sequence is CASSLSTGTYEQYF. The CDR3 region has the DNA TGTGCCAGCAGTTTATCGACGGGTACCTACGAGCAGTACTTC.

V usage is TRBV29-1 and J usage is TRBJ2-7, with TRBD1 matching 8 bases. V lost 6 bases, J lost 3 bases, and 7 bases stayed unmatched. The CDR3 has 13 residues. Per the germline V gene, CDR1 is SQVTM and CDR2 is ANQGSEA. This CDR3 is CSVMTGESYEQYF. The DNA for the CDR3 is TGCAGCGTAATGACAGGGGAGAGCTACGAGCAGTACTTC.

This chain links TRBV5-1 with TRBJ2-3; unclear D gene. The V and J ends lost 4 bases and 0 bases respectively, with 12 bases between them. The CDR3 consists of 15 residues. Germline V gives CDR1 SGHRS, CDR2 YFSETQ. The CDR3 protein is CASSPHQTSTDTQYF. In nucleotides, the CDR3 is TGCGCCAGCAGCCCCCACCAGACTAGCACAGATACGCAGTATTTT.

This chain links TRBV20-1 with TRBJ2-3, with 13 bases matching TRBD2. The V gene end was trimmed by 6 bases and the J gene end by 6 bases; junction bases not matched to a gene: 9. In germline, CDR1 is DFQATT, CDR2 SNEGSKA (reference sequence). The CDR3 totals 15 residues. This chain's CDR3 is CSAHDGTSGADTQYF. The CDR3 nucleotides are TGCAGTGCCCACGACGGGACTAGCGGGGCCGATACGCAGTATTTT.

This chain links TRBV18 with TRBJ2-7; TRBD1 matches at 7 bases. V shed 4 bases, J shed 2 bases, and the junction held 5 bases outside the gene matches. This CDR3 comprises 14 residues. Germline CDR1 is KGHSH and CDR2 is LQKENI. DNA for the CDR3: TGTGCCAGCTCACGCTACGGACAGGCCTACGAGCAGTACTTC. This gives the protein CASSRYGQAYEQYF.

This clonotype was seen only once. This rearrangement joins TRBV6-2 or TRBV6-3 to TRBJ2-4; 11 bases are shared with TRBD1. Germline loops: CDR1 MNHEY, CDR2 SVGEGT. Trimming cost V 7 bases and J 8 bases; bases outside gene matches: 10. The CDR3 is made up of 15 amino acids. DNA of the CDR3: TGTGCCAGCAAGCCGGGACAGGGGGACTTAGACATTCAGTACTTC. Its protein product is CASKPGQGDLDIQYF.

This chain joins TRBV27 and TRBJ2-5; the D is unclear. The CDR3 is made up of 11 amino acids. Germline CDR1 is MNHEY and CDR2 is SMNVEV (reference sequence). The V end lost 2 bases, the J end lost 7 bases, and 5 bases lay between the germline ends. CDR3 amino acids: CASSLGGTQYF. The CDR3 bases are TGTGCCAGCAGTTTAGGCGGGACCCAGTACTTC.

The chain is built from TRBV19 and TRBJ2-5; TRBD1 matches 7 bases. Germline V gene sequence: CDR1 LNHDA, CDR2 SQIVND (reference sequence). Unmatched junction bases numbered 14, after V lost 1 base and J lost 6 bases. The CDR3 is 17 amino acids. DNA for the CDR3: TGTGCCAGTAGTATAGGGGGACAGCAGCTGCTTCTGAAGACCCAGTACTTC. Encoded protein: CASSIGGQQLLLKTQYF. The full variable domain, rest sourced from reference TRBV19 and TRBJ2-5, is DGGITQSPKYLFRKEGQNVTLSCEQNLNHDAMYWYRQDPGQGLRLIYYSQIVNDFQKGDIAEGYSVSREKKESFPLTVTSAQKNPTAFYLCASSIGGQQLLLKTQYFGPGTRLLVL.

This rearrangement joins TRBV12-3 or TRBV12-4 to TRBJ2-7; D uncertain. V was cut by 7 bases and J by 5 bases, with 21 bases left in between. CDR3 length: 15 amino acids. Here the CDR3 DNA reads TGTGCCAGCACCCCTTTGGCCAGTTCGTTGGACGAGCAGTACTTC. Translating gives CASTPLASSLDEQYF.